This entry lists 30 T cell receptor beta chains sequenced from one sample in a study of T cell changes during pregnancy in multiple sclerosis (dated by TCRdb to between 2018 and 2021). The protocol used for the library was the immunoSEQ multiplex PCR assay. Sourced from immuneACCESS, this table was stored by TCRdb with only in-frame sequences that have V and J called. A share of the clones is absent; for the studies checked, an unresolved V gene accounts for under half, and the remainder has no known explanation. This sample holds tens of thousands of clones; 80% to 90% were observed only once. Of the sample, less than 1.5% is held by the ten largest clones. This specimen consisted of CD4+ T cells from peripheral blood mononuclear cells, obtained before pregnancy. The receptors come from a female donor with multiple sclerosis, enrolled in a pregnancy study.

The CDR3 DNA is TGTGCCAGCAGGGAACGGACTAGCGGGTTATCCACAGATACGCAGTATTTT. Its translation: CASRERTSGLSTDTQYF. The chain links TRBV2 to TRBJ2-3; TRBD2 agrees at 11 bases. The CDR3 totals 17 residues. The germline CDR1 and CDR2 sequences are SNHLY and FYNNEI. V lost 6 bases, J lost 2 bases, and 10 bases stayed unmatched.

The J gene is TRBJ1-4, the V gene TRBV6-5; TRBD1 matches at 7 bases. The V gene end was trimmed by 6 bases and the J gene end by 8 bases; junction bases not matched to a gene: 12. Germline loops: CDR1 MNHEY, CDR2 SVGAGI. This CDR3 is built from 15 residues. CDR3 loop: CASRGRRQGTEKLFF. CDR3 sequence (DNA): TGTGCCAGCAGAGGGAGGAGACAGGGTACCGAAAAACTGTTTTTT.

V and J are TRBV6-1 and TRBJ1-1, with 8 bases aligning to TRBD1. V dropped 6 bases and J dropped 12; count of bases not matched to a gene: 15. The CDR3 sequence is 14 residues long. Germline lookup yields CDR1 MNHNS and CDR2 SASEGT. The CDR3 DNA follows: TGTGCCAGCAGGGTAGGACAGGGAGTTTTTGGGACTTTCTTT. This translates into CASRVGQGVFGTFF.

CDR3 bases: TGTGCCAGCAGTCCCGCAGGGGTTGGGAGTACTGAAGCTTTCTTT. It translates to CASSPAGVGSTEAFF. The rearrangement uses TRBV6-4 and TRBJ1-1; weak D call: TRBD1 (6 bases). Germline V gives CDR1 MRHNA, CDR2 SNTAGT. The germline V and J ends were trimmed by 5 bases and 5 bases, with 18 bases remaining between them. The length of the CDR3 is 15 residues.

The chain couples TRBV19 to TRBJ2-5; 8 bases are shared with TRBD1. The J segment lost 5 bases and the V segment lost 5 bases, leaving 7 bases of the junction unmatched. The CDR3 is 14 residues long. CDR1 and CDR2 from the germline V gene are LNHDA and SQIVND (reference sequence). CDR3 sequence (DNA): TGTGCCAGTAGTCCCACAGGGGGGCGGGAGACCCAGTACTTC. As protein: CASSPTGGRETQYF.

This sequence joins TRBV2 and TRBJ2-2; TRBD2 matches 11 bases. Per the germline V gene, CDR1 is SNHLY and CDR2 is FYNNEI. The CDR3 consists of 15 residues. V was pared by 6 bases and J by 4 bases, with 4 bases of the junction left unmatched. The CDR3 reads CASRGLADFTGELFF. The DNA for the CDR3 is TGTGCCAGCAGGGGACTAGCGGACTTCACCGGGGAGCTGTTTTTT.

J is TRBJ2-7 and V is TRBV10-3; possible D gene TRBD2, 5 bases. With 5 bases removed from V and 4 bases from J, the gap between germline ends came to 6 bases. This CDR3 contains 11 residues. Germline V gene data show CDR1 as ENHRY and CDR2 as SYGVKD. CDR3 protein: CAISSGYEQYF. As DNA, the CDR3 is TGTGCCATCAGTTCGGGGTACGAGCAGTACTTC.

V is TRBV5-6 and J is TRBJ1-4; TRBD1 is a possible D gene (5 bases). The CDR3 runs 14 residues. With 0 bases removed from V and 11 bases from J, the gap between germline ends came to 14 bases. CDR1 and CDR2 from the germline V gene are SGHDT and YYEEEE. CDR3 DNA: TGTGCCAGCAGCTTGGGCACAGGCCCCGGGAAACTGTTTTTT. Its translation is CASSLGTGPGKLFF.

The chain carries TRBV5-6 and TRBJ2-1; weak D call: TRBD2 (6 bases). Germline lookup yields CDR1 SGHDT and CDR2 YYEEEE. This CDR3 is 15 amino acids long. Trimming shortened V by 2 bases and J by 3 bases, and 12 bases separated the two germline ends. In DNA, the CDR3 is TGTGCCAGCAGCTTTTGGAGGGCGAACTACAATGAGCAGTTCTTC. Residues: CASSFWRANYNEQFF.

J is TRBJ2-7 and V is TRBV18, with 7 bases lining up with TRBD2. Trimming took 2 bases from V and 2 from J; bases not matched to a gene: 9. Germline V CDR1 and CDR2: KGHSH, LQKENI. This CDR3 region has 16 residues. CDR3: CASSPTVLAVPYEQYF. As DNA, the CDR3 is TGTGCCAGCTCACCAACTGTGCTAGCGGTCCCCTACGAGCAGTACTTC.

The gene calls are TRBV5-4 and TRBJ2-5, with D unresolved. Trimming removed 0 bases at V and 2 bases at J, with 8 bases between. Germline V gene data show CDR1 as SGHNT and CDR2 as YYREEE (reference sequence). The CDR3 loop spans 14 amino acids. This chain's CDR3 is CASSLGQVQETQYF. The CDR3 DNA reads as TGTGCCAGCAGCTTGGGCCAGGTTCAAGAGACCCAGTACTTC.

The chain recombines TRBV6-5 with TRBJ2-7; 8 positions match TRBD2. CDR1 MNHEY and CDR2 SVGAGI come from the germline V gene. J gave up 2 bases and V 6 bases, and 9 bases lay outside the gene matches. The CDR3 has 15 amino acids. CDR3 residues: CASRHGRAAAYEQYF. The CDR3 DNA follows: TGTGCCAGCAGACACGGGAGGGCTGCGGCCTACGAGCAGTACTTC.

The genes are TRBV19 and TRBJ1-2; 9 nucleotides match TRBD1. This CDR3 spans 14 amino acids. Germline loops: CDR1 LNHDA, CDR2 SQIVND (reference sequence). V lost 10 bases, J lost 4 bases, and 10 bases stayed unmatched. This CDR3 is CATSRTGEAYGYTF. CDR3 coding DNA: TGTGCCACTTCCCGGACAGGGGAGGCCTATGGCTACACCTTC.

The rearrangement joins TRBV5-1 to TRBJ1-2; a weak D match, TRBD1 (6 bases). The V gene lost 0 bases and the J gene lost 6 bases, with 9 bases spanning the gap. The CDR3 covers 13 residues. Germline lookup yields CDR1 SGHRS and CDR2 YFSETQ. In nucleotides, the CDR3 is TGCGCCAGCAGCTTGGGACAGGAGAATGGCTACACCTTC. Translation gives CASSLGQENGYTF. Complete variable domain (other parts from reference TRBV5-1 and TRBJ1-2): KAGVTQTPRYLIKTRGQQVTLSCSPISGHRSVSWYQQTPGQGLQFLFEYFSETQRNKGNFPGRFSGRQFSNSRSEMNVSTLELGDSALYLCASSLGQENGYTFGSGTRLTVV.

In this sample, this clone turned up a few times. The rearrangement uses TRBV7-9 and TRBJ2-2; D is undetermined. This CDR3 is 13 amino acids long. With 2 bases removed from V and 5 bases from J, the gap between germline ends came to 6 bases. Germline CDR1 and CDR2: SEHNR and FQNEAQ (reference sequence). CDR3 residues: CASSLQWTGELFF. CDR3 coding DNA: TGTGCCAGCAGCTTACAGTGGACCGGGGAGCTGTTTTTT.

The chain joins TRBV7-9 to TRBJ1-5, with no clear D. The CDR3 contains 13 residues. In germline, CDR1 is SEHNR, CDR2 FQNEAQ (reference sequence). V lost 6 bases and J lost 7, with 13 bases in between. The CDR3 loop reads CASRLYPGQPQHF. In nucleotides, the CDR3 is TGTGCCAGCAGACTCTATCCGGGACAGCCCCAGCATTTT.

J is TRBJ1-4 and V is TRBV2; D remains unclear. CDR1 SNHLY and CDR2 FYNNEI come from the germline V gene. CDR3 length equals 13 residues. V dropped 6 bases and J dropped 4 bases, with 9 bases sitting between them. CDR3 loop: CASSRDHNEKLFF. CDR3 bases: TGTGCCAGCAGCCGGGATCATAATGAAAAACTGTTTTTT.

This rearrangement joins TRBV27 to TRBJ2-7; D call uncertain. Germline-derived CDR1 and CDR2 are MNHEY and SMNVEV (reference sequence). The CDR3 runs to 11 residues. Trimming left V 8 bases short and J 2 bases short, with 7 bases between. CDR3 protein: CASGETYEQYF. CDR3 nucleotides: TGTGCCAGCGGTGAGACCTACGAGCAGTACTTC.

This chain joins TRBV27 and TRBJ1-4; perhaps TRBD1 as D (6 bases). This CDR3 has 13 amino acids. Trimming cost V 4 bases and J 7 bases, with 10 bases left between them. Germline V gives CDR1 MNHEY, CDR2 SMNVEV (reference sequence). CDR3 DNA: TGTGCCAGCAGTTCAGGACAGACTGAAAAACTGTTTTTT. This encodes CASSSGQTEKLFF.

CDR3 residues: CASSLEGQGGSGANVLTF. The CDR3 coding sequence is TGCGCCAGCAGCTTGGAAGGACAGGGGGGTTCTGGGGCCAACGTCCTGACTTTC. The rearrangement links TRBV5-1 to TRBJ2-6, with 10 bases fitting TRBD1. Trimming removed 0 bases from V and 1 base from J; junction bases left unmatched: 4. Germline V gene data show CDR1 as SGHRS and CDR2 as YFSETQ. The CDR3 runs 18 residues.

As regards this clone: The sample carries other DNA sequences with the same CDR3. The chain carries TRBV19 and TRBJ2-5; maybe TRBD1 (5 bases). This CDR3 is 12 amino acids long. V lost 6 bases and J 5 bases, leaving 10 bases between the germline ends. The germline gives CDR1 LNHDA, CDR2 SQIVND (reference sequence). CDR3 protein: CASRQAGETQYF. CDR3 nucleotide sequence: TGTGCCAGTAGACAGGCAGGGGAGACCCAGTACTTC.

The gene calls are TRBV5-1 and TRBJ2-7; tentatively, D is TRBD1 (6 bases). V lost 7 bases to trimming and J lost 0 bases, with 14 bases between them. The CDR3 extends over 14 amino acids. CDR1 and CDR2 from the germline V gene are SGHRS and YFSETQ. CDR3 residues: CASSWGQNSYEQYF. DNA of the CDR3: TGCGCCAGCTCCTGGGGACAAAACTCCTACGAGCAGTACTTC.

The rearrangement links TRBV7-2 to TRBJ1-6; no clear D. Between the trimmed V and J ends, which lost 4 bases and 6 bases, there was a span of 4 bases. CDR1 is SGHTA, CDR2 FQGNSA, per germline. CDR3 length: 12 amino acids. DNA for the CDR3: TGTGCCAGCAGCTCTACTAATTCACCCCTCCACTTT. It yields the protein CASSSTNSPLHF.

V is TRBV10-3 and J is TRBJ1-4; D is unclear. The CDR3 totals 14 residues. The germline V and J ends were trimmed by 0 bases and 7 bases, with 9 bases remaining between them. Germline V lookup: CDR1 ENHRY, CDR2 SYGVKD. The CDR3 nucleotides are TGTGCCATCAGTGAGTCGATCAGAAGTGAAAAACTGTTTTTT. This codes for CAISESIRSEKLFF.

The rearrangement joins TRBV7-9 to TRBJ1-5; 11 bases match TRBD1. The CDR3 spans 15 residues. CDR1 is SEHNR, CDR2 FQNEAQ, per germline (reference sequence). The V segment lost 1 base and the J segment 7 bases; nucleotides outside the gene matches: 3. CDR3 coding DNA: TGTGCCAGCAGCTTAGAGGGACAGGGGGGGCAGCCCCAGCATTTT. Its protein is CASSLEGQGGQPQHF.

The chain employs TRBV5-1 and TRBJ2-2; D remains unclear. This CDR3 is 16 amino acids long. Trimming removed 0 bases at V and 0 bases at J, with 9 bases between. Germline CDR1 reads SGHRS; CDR2 reads YFSETQ. The CDR3, as DNA: TGCGCCAGCAGCTTGGCAGGCATCTCGAACACCGGGGAGCTGTTTTTT. Translating gives CASSLAGISNTGELFF.

The CDR3 here is CASSPDRVAYNEQFF. CDR3 bases: TGTGCCAGCAGTCCGGACAGGGTGGCCTACAATGAGCAGTTCTTC. V is TRBV11-2 and J is TRBJ2-1, with 8 nucleotides matching TRBD1. With 6 bases clipped from V and 2 bases from J, the junction kept 6 bases outside the gene matches. Per germline, CDR1 SGHAT and CDR2 FQNNGV. CDR3 size: 15 residues.

The chain links TRBV5-1 to TRBJ2-5; 8 nucleotides align to TRBD2. Per the germline V gene, CDR1 is SGHRS and CDR2 is YFSETQ. Germline trimming cut 0 bases from V and 4 bases from J; bases unmatched to any gene: 14. The CDR3 spans 18 residues. CDR3 region: CASSLAIGAGGRPETQYF. The DNA for the CDR3 is TGCGCCAGCAGCTTGGCCATCGGGGCGGGAGGACGTCCAGAGACCCAGTACTTC.

Only a few counts were recorded for this clone. This chain links TRBV4-3 with TRBJ1-4; TRBD1 agrees at 7 bases. The CDR3 covers 15 residues. The J segment lost 5 bases and the V segment lost 2 bases, leaving 5 bases of the junction unmatched. Germline CDR1 is LGHNA and CDR2 is YSLEER. CDR3 DNA: TGCGCCAGCAGCCAAATAGACAGGGAAAATGAAAAACTGTTTTTT. It translates to CASSQIDRENEKLFF.

V gene TRBV30 combines with J gene TRBJ2-2; TRBD1 might be the D (6 bases). The CDR3 totals 14 residues. Germline V CDR1 and CDR2: GTSNPN, SVGIG (reference sequence). CDR3 sequence reads: CATRQDSNTGELFF. In nucleotides, the CDR3 is TGTGCTACTAGACAGGACTCGAACACCGGGGAGCTGTTTTTT.